This TCR beta chain was sequenced during a study of early T cells in non-severe SARS-CoV-2 infection. Study details: Bulk RNA from unsorted whole blood was sequenced; chains were unpaired.

J gave up 0 bases and V 2 bases, and 15 bases lay outside the gene matches. The V gene's germline CDR1 is LGHDT and CDR2 YNNKEL (reference sequence). The CDR3 covers 20 residues. TCRdb reanalysed the 5' RACE reads using MiXCR and keeps one entry per CDR3 protein. The sample gives tens of thousands of distinct CDR3 sequences, roughly 14% of which show up once; just under 0.6% is in the top ten. The chain carries TRBV3-1 and TRBJ2-3; 9 bases line up with TRBD2. What was sequenced was whole blood. This clonotype was obtained from an adult who was a healthcare worker with PCR-confirmed SARS-CoV-2 infection or an uninfected control (not recorded which). The CDR3 sequence: CASSQSATGLAGRSTDTQYF. In DNA, the CDR3 is TGTGCCAGCAGCCAATCAGCCACGGGGCTAGCGGGGAGGAGCACAGATACGCAGTATTTT.